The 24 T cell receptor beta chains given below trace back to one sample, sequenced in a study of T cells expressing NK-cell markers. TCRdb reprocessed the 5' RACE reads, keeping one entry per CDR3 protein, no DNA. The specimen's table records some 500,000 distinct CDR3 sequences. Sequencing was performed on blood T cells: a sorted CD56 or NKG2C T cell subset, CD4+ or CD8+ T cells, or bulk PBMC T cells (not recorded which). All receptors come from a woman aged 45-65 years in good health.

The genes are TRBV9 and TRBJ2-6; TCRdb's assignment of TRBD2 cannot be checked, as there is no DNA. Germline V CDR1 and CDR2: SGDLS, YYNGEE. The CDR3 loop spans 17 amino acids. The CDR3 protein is CAEQGEGISSGANVLTF.

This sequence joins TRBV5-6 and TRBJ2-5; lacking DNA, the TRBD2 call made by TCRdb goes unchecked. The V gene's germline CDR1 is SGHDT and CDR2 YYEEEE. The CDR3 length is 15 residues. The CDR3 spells CASSQGTSPKETQYF. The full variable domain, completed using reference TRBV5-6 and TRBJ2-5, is DAGVTQSPTHLIKTRGQQVTLRCSPKSGHDTVSWYQQALGQGPQFIFQYYEEEERQRGNFPDRFSGHQFPNYSSELNVNALLLGDSALYLCASSQGTSPKETQYFGPGTRLLVL.

The CDR3 reads CSATPGTKMNTEAFF. The chain carries TRBV20-1 and TRBJ1-1. The germline V gene has CDR1 DFQATT and CDR2 SNEGSKA (reference sequence). The CDR3 is 15 residues long.

The CDR3 region is CASSEVGGAYEQYF. The V gene is TRBV10-2, the J gene TRBJ2-7; no DNA is available, so the TRBD1 call from TCRdb remains unchecked. CDR1 is WSHSY and CDR2 is SAAADI in the germline V gene. CDR3 size: 14 residues.

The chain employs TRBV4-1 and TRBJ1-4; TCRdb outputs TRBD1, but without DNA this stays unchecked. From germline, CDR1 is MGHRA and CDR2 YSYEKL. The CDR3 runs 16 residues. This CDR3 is CASSQEAVQGGEKLFF.

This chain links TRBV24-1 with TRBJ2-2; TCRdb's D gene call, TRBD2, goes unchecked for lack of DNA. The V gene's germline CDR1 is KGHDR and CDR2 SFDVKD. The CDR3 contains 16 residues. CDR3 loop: CATRRGSASGTGELFF.

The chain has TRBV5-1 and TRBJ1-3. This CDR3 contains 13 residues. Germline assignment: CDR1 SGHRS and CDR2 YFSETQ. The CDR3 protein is CASRVDFGNTIYF.

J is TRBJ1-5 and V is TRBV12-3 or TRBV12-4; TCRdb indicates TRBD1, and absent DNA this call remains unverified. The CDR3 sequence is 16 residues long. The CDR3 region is CASSLPQGAMSQPQHF.

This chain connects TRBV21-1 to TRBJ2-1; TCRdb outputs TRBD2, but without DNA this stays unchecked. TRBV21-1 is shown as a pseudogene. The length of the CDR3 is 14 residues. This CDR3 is CASSTSGRYYEQFF.

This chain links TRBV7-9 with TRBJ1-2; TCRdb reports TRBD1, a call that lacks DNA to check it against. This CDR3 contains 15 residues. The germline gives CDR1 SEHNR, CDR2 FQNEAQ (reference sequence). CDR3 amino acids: CASSFRDRNNYGYTF.

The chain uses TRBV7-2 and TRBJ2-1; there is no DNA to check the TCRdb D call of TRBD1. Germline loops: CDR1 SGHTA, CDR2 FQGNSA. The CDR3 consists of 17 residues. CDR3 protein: CASSSLGRLFSYNEQFF.

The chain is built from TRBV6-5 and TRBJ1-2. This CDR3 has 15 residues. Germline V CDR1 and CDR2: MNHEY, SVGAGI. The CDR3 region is CASGAPSTANYGYTF.

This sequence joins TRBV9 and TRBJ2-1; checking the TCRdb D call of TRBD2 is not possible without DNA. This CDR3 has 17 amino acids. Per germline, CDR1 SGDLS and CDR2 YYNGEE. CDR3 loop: CASSAKLGLAGDNEQFF. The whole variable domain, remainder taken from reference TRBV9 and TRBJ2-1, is DSGVTQTPKHLITATGQRVTLRCSPRSGDLSVYWYQQSLDQGLQFLIQYYNGEERAKGNILERFSAQQFPDLHSELNLSSLELGDSALYFCASSAKLGLAGDNEQFFGPGTRLTVL.

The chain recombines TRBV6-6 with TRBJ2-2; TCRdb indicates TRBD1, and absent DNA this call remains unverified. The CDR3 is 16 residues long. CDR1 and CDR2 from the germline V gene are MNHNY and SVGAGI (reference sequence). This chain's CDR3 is CASRKDRGASVGELFF.

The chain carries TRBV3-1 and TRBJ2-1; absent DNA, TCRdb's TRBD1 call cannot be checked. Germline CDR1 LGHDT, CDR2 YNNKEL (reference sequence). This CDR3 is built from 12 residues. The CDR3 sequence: CASSQSQGSQFF.

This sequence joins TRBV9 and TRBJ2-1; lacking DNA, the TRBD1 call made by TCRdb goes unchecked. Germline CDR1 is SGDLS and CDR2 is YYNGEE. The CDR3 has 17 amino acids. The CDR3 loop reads CASSVAWAGQNYNEQFF.

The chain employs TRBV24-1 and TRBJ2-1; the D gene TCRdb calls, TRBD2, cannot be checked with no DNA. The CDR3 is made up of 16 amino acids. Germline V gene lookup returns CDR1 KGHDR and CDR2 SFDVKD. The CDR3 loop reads CATAIAGGPSSNEQFF.

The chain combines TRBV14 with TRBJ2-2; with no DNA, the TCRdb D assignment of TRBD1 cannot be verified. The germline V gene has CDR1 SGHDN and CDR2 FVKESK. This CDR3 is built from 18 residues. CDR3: CASSRAGAATGITGELFF.

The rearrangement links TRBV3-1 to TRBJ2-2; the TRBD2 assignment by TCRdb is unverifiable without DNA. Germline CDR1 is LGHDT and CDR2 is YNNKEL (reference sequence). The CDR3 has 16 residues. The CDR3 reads CASSLGLARNTGELFF.

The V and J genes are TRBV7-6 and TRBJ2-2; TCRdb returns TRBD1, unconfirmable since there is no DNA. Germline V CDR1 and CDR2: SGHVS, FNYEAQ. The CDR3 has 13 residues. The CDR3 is CASSLTQGGELFF.

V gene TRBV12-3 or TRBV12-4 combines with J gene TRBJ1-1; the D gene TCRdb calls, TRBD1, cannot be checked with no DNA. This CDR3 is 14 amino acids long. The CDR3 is CASSRQGMNTEAFF.

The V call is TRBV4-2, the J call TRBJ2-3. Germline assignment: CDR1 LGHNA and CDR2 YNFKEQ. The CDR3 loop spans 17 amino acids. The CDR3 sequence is CASSQELASGGTDTQYF.

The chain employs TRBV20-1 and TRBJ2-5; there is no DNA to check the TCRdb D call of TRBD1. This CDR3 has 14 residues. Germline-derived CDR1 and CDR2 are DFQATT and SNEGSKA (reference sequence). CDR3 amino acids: CSALHRTGGETQYF.

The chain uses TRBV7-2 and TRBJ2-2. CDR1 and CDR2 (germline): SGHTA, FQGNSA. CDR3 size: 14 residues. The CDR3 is CASSRNPVTGELFF.